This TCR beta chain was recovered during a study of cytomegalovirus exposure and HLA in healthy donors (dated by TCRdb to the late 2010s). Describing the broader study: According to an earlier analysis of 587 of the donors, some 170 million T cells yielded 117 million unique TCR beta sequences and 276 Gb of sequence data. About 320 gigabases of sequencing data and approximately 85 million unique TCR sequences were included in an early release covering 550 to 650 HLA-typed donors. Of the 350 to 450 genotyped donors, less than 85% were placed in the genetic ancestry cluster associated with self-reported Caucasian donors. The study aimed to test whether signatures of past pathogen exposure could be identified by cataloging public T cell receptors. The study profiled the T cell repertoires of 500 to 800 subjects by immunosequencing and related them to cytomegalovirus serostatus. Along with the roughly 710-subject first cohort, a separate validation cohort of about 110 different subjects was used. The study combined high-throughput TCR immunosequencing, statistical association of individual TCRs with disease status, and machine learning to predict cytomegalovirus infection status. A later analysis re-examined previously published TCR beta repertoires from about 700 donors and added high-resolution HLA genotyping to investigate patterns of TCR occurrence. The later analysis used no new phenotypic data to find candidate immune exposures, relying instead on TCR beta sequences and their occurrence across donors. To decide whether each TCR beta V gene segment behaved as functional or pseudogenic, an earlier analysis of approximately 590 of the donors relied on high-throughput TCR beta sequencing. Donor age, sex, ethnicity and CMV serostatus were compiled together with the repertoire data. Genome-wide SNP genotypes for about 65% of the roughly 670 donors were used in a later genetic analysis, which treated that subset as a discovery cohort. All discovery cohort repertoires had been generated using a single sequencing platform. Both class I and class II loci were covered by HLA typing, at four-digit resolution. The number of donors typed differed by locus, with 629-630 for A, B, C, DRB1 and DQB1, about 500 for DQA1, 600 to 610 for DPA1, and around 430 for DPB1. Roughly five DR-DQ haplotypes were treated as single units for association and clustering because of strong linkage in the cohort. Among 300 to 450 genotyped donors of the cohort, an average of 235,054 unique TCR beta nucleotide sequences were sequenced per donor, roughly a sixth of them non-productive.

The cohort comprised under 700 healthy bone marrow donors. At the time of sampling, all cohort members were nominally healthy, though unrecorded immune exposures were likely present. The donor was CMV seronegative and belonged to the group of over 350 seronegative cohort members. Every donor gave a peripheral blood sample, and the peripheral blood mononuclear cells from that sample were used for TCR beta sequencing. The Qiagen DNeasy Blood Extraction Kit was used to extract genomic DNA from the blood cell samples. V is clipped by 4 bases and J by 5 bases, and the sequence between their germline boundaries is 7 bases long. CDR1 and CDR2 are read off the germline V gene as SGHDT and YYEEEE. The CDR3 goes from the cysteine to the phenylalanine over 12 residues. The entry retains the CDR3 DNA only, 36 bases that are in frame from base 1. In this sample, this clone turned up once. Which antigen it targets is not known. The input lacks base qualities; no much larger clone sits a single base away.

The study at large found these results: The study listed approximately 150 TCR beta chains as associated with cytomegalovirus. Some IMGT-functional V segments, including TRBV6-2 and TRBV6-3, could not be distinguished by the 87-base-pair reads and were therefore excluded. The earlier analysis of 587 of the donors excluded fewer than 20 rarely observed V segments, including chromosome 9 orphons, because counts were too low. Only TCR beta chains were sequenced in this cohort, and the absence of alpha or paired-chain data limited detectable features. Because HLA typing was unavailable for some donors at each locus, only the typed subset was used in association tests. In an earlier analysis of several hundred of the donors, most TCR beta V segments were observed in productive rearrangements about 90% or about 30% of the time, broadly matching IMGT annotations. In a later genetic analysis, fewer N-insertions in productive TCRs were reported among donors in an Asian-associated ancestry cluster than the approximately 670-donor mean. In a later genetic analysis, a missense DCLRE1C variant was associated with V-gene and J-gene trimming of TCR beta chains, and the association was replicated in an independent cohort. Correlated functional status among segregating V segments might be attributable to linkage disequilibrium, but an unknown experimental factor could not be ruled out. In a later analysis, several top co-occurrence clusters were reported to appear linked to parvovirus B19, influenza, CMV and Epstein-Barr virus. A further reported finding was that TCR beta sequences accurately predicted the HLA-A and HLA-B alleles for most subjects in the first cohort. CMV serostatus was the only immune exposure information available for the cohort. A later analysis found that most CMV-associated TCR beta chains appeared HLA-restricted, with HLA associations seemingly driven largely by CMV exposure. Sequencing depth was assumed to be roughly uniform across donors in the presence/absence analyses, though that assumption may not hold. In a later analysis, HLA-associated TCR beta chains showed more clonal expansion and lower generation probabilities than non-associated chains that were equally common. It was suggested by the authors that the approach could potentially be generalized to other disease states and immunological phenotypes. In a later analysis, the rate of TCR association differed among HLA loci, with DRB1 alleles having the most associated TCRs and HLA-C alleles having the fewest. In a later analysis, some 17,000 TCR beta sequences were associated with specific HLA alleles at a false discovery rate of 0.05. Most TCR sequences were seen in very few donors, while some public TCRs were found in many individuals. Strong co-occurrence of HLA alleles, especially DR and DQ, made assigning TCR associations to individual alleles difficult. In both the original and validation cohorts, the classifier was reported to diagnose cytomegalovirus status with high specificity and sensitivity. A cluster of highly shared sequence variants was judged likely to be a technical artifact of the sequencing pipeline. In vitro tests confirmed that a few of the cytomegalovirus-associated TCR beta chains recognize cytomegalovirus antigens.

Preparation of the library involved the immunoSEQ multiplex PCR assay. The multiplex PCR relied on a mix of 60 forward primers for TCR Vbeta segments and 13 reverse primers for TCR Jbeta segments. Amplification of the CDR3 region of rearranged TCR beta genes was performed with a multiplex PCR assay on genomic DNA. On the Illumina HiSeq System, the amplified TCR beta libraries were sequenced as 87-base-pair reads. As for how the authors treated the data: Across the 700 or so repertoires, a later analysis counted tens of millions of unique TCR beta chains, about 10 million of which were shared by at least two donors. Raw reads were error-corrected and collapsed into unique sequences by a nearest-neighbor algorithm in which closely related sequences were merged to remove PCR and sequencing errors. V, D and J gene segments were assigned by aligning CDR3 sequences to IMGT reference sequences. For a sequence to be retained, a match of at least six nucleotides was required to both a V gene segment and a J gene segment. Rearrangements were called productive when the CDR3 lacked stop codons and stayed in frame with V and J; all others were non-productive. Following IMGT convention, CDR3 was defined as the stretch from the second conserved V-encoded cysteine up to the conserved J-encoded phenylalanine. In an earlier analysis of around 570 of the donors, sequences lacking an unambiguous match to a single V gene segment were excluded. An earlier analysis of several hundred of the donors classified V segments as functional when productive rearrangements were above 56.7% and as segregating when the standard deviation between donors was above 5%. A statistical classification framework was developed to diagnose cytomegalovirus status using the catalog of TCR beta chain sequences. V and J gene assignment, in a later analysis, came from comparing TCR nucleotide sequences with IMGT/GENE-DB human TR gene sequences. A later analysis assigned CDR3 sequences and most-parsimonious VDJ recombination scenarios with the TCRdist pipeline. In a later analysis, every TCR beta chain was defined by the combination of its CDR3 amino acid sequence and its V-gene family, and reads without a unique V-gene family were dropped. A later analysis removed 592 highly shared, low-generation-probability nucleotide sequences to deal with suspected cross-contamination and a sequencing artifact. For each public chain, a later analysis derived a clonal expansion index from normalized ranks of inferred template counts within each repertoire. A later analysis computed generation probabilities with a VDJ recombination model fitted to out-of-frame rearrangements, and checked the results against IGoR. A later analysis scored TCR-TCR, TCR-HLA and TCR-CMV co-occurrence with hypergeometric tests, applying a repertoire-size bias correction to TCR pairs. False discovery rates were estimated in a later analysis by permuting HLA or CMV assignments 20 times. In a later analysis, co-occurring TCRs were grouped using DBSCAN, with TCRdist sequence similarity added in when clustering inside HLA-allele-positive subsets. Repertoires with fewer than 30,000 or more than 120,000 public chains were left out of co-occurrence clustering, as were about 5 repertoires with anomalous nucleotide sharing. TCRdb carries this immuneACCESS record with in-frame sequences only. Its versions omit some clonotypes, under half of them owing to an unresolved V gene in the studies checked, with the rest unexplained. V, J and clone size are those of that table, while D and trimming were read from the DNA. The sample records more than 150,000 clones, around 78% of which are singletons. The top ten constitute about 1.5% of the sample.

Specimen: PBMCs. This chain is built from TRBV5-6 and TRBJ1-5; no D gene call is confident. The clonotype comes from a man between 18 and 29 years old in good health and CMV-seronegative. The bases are TGTGCCAGCAGCAACACCGATCAGCCCCAGCATTTT. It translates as CASSNTDQPQHF.